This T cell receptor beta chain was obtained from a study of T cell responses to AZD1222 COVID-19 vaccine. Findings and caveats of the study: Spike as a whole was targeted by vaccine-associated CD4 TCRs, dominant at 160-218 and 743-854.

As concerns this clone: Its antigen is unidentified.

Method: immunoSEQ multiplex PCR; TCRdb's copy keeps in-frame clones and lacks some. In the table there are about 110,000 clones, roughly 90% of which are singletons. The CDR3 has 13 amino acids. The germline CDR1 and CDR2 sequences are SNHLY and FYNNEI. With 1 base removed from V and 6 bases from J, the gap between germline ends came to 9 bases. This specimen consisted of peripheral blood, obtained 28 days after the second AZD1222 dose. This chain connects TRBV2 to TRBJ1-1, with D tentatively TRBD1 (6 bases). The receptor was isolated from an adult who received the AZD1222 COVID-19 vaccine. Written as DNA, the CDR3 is TGTGCCAGCAGTGAAGGGACAGTATCTGAAGCTTTCTTT. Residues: CASSEGTVSEAFF.